The rows below give T cell receptor beta chains drawn from one sample of a study of control samples from healthy donors and cancer patients. Only in-frame clones appear in the TCRdb table, and some are missing; sequencing was by immunoSEQ multiplex PCR. The table records about 180,000 clones, 90% of them present only once. What was sequenced was blood. The source of these receptors is a woman aged 45-60 years in good health. The CDR3 runs from the conserved cysteine through the conserved F or W. Fields, in order: clone size, J gene, D gene, V gene, CDR3 protein, CDR3 DNA. A D gene is named only where the DNA matches it firmly. Only part of the rows carry a size: once, few, many, or a class if the clone is expanded.

clone size: .
J gene: TRBJ2-7
D gene: .
V gene: TRBV2
CDR3 protein: CASSKIGLEQYF
CDR3 DNA: TGTGCCAGCAGTAAAATTGGGCTCGAGCAGTACTTC

clone size: once
J gene: TRBJ2-6
D gene: .
V gene: TRBV7-8
CDR3 protein: CASSPGLHSGANVLTF
CDR3 DNA: TGTGCCAGCAGCCCTGGACTGCACTCTGGGGCCAACGTCCTGACTTTC

clone size: .
J gene: TRBJ1-2
D gene: .
V gene: TRBV27
CDR3 protein: CASSFQGMGGYTF
CDR3 DNA: TGTGCCAGCAGTTTTCAGGGTATGGGGGGCTACACCTTC

clone size: .
J gene: TRBJ1-6
D gene: .
V gene: TRBV19
CDR3 protein: CASRFPGNSPLHF
CDR3 DNA: TGTGCCAGTCGTTTCCCAGGAAATTCACCCCTCCACTTT

clone size: .
J gene: TRBJ2-7
D gene: TRBD2
V gene: TRBV6-5
CDR3 protein: CASSSPGTSGRNEQYF
CDR3 DNA: TGTGCCAGCAGTTCCCCGGGGACTAGCGGGAGAAACGAGCAGTACTTC

clone size: .
J gene: TRBJ1-2
D gene: .
V gene: TRBV19
CDR3 protein: CASSTLGGAGGYTF
CDR3 DNA: TGTGCCAGTAGTACCCTCGGGGGGGCCGGAGGCTACACCTTC

clone size: once
J gene: TRBJ1-1
D gene: .
V gene: TRBV19
CDR3 protein: CASSTPGRRNTEAFF
CDR3 DNA: TGTGCCAGTAGTACCCCGGGACGGAGGAACACTGAAGCTTTCTTT

clone size: once
J gene: TRBJ2-3
D gene: .
V gene: TRBV9
CDR3 protein: CASSVEITHRDTQYF
CDR3 DNA: TGTGCCAGCAGCGTAGAAATCACACACCGAGATACGCAGTATTTT

clone size: .
J gene: TRBJ1-2
D gene: .
V gene: TRBV6-1
CDR3 protein: CASSEAPGVNYGYTF
CDR3 DNA: TGTGCCAGCAGTGAAGCTCCGGGTGTAAACTATGGCTACACCTTC

clone size: .
J gene: TRBJ1-2
D gene: TRBD1
V gene: TRBV14
CDR3 protein: CASSPNRGGDYGYTF
CDR3 DNA: TGTGCCAGCAGCCCCAACAGGGGAGGGGACTATGGCTACACCTTC

clone size: .
J gene: TRBJ2-1
D gene: .
V gene: TRBV7-8
CDR3 protein: CASSSADGNEQFF
CDR3 DNA: TGTGCCAGCAGCTCCGCGGACGGCAATGAGCAGTTCTTC

clone size: .
J gene: TRBJ1-4
D gene: .
V gene: TRBV10-3
CDR3 protein: CAISDRAGGLTLNEKLFF
CDR3 DNA: TGTGCCATCAGTGACCGGGCAGGAGGACTGACCCTTAATGAAAAACTGTTTTTT

clone size: .
J gene: TRBJ2-6
D gene: .
V gene: TRBV2
CDR3 protein: CASSGGRHSGANVLTF
CDR3 DNA: TGTGCCAGCAGTGGCGGACGCCACTCTGGGGCCAACGTCCTGACTTTC

clone size: .
J gene: TRBJ2-7
D gene: TRBD2
V gene: TRBV5-4
CDR3 protein: CASSWGGSTYEQYF
CDR3 DNA: TGTGCCAGCAGCTGGGGAGGGTCCACCTACGAGCAGTACTTC

clone size: .
J gene: TRBJ2-7
D gene: TRBD1
V gene: TRBV6-1
CDR3 protein: CASSEAGTGGFGEQYF
CDR3 DNA: TGTGCCAGCAGTGAAGCCGGGACAGGGGGTTTTGGCGAGCAGTACTTC